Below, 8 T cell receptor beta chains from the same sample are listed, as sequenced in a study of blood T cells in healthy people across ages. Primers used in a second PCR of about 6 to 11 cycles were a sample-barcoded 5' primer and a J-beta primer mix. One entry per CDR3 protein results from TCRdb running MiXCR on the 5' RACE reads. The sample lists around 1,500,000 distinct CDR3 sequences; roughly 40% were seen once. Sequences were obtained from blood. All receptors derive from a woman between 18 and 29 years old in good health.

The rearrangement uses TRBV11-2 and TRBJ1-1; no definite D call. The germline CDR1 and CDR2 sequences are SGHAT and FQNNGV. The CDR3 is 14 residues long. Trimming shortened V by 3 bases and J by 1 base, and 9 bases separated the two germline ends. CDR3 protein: CASSFASGNTEAFF. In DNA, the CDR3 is TGTGCCAGCAGCTTTGCATCAGGGAACACTGAAGCTTTCTTT.

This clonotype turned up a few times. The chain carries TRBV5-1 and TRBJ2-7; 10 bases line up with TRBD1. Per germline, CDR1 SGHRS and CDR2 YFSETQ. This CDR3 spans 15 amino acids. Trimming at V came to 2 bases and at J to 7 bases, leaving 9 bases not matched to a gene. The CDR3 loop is CASSLEGDRGNEQYF. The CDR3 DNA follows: TGCGCCAGCAGCTTAGAGGGGGACAGGGGCAATGAGCAGTACTTC.

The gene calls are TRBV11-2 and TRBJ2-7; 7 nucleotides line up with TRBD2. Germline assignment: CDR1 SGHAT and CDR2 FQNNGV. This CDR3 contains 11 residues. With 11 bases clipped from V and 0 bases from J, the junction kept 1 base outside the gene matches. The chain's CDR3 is CAGGGSYEQYF. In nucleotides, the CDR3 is TGTGCCGGGGGGGGCTCCTACGAGCAGTACTTC. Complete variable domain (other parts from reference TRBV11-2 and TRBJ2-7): EAGVAQSPRYKIIEKRQSVAFWCNPISGHATLYWYQQILGQGPKLLIQFQNNGVVDDSQLPKDRFSAERLKGVDSTLKIQPAKLEDSAVYLCAGGGSYEQYFGPGTRLTVT.

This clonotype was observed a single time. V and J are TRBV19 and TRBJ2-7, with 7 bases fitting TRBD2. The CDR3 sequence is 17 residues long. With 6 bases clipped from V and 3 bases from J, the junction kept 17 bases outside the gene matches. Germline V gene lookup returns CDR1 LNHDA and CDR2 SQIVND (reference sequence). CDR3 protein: CASSPLSGGLDDYEQYF. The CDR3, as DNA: TGTGCCAGTAGCCCTTTATCGGGAGGCCTTGACGACTACGAGCAGTACTTC.

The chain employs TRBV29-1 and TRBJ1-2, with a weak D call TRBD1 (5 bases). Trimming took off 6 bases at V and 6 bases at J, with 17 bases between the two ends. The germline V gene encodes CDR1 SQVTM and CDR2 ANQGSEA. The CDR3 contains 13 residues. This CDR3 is CSVRDGTYDGYTF. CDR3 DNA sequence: TGCAGCGTACGGGACGGTACTTACGATGGCTACACCTTC.

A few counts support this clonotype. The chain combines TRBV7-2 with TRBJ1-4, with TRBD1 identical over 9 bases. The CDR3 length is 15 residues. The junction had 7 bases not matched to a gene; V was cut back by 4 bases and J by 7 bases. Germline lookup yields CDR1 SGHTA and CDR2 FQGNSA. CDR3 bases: TGTGCCAGCAGCTCAAACCGGGACAGGGCTGAAAAACTGTTTTTT. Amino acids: CASSSNRDRAEKLFF.

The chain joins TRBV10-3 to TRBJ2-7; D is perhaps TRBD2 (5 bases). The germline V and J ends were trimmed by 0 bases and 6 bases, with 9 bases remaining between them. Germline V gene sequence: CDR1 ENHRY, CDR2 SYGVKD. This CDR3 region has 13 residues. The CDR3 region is CAISESEGGEQYF. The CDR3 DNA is TGTGCCATCAGTGAGTCCGAGGGTGGCGAGCAGTACTTC.

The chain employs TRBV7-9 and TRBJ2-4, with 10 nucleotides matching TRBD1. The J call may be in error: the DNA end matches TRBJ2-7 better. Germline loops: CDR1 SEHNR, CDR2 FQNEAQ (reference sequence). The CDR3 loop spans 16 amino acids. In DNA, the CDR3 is TGTGCCAGCAGTCAGACAGGGGGCGTTATTGGCGACGAGCAGTACTTC. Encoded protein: CASSQTGGVIGDEQYF.